This T cell receptor beta chain was documented in a study of OX40 agonist ivuxolimab in advanced cancers. Clones were read by immunoSEQ multiplex PCR, and TCRdb kept only the in-frame ones, dropping some. The data show tens of thousands of clones, with more than 80% seen just once and roughly 2.5% held by the top ten. The germline V gene encodes CDR1 LNHDA and CDR2 SQIVND (reference sequence). The CDR3 covers 12 residues. V was pared by 8 bases and J by 7 bases, with 14 bases between. The receptor was derived from an adult with an advanced solid tumor such as melanoma, head and neck, liver or kidney cancer. The chain links TRBV19 to TRBJ1-2; tentative D call: TRBD1 (5 bases). The sample here was CD4+ or CD8+ T cells sorted from blood, taken in a trial of the OX40 agonist ivuxolimab. This CDR3 is CASVGAGGGYTF. CDR3 sequence (DNA): TGTGCCAGTGTAGGGGCAGGAGGTGGCTACACCTTC.